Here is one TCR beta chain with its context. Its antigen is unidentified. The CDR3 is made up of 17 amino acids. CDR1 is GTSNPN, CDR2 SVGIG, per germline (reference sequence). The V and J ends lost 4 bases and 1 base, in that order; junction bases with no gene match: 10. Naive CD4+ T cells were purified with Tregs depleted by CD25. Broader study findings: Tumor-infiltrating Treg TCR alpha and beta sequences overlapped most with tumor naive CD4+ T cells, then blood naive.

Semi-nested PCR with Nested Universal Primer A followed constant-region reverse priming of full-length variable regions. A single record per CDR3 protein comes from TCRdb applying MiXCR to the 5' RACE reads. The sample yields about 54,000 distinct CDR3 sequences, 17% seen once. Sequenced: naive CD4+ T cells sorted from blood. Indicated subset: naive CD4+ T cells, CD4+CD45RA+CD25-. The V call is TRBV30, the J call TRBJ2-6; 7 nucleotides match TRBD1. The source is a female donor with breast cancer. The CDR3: CAWIRDRSRSGANVLTF. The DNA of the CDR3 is TGTGCCTGGATCCGGGACAGATCCCGTTCTGGGGCCAACGTCCTGACTTTC.